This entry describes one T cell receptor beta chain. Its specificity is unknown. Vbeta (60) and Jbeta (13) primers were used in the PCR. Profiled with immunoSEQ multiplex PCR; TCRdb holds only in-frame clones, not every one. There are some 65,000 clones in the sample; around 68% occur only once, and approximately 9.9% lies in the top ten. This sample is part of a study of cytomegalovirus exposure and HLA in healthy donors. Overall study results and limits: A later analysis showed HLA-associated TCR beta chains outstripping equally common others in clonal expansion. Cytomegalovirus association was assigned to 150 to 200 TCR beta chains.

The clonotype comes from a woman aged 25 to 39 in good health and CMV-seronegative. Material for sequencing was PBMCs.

CDR3 residues: CASSPRYNPQAGEQYF. DNA for the CDR3: TGTGCCAGCTCACCACGGTACAATCCTCAAGCGGGGGAGCAGTACTTC. The V and J genes are TRBV18 and TRBJ2-7; 7 bases are shared with TRBD2. V was clipped by 1 base and J by 7 bases; unmatched bases: 13. Per the germline V gene, CDR1 is KGHSH and CDR2 is LQKENI. The CDR3 runs 16 residues.